Each of the 24 T cell receptor beta chains below was sequenced from the same sample in a study of cytomegalovirus exposure and HLA in healthy donors. The PCR employed 60 Vbeta primers together with 13 Jbeta primers. The data were produced by immunoSEQ multiplex PCR, yet TCRdb's version contains in-frame clones alone and is incomplete. In total, the table holds tens of thousands of clones. Sequenced sample: PBMCs. These receptor sequences come from a woman between 35 and 50 years old in good health and CMV-seropositive.

The rearrangement joins TRBV4-2 to TRBJ2-1; 9 nucleotides line up with TRBD1. The J segment lost 2 bases and the V segment lost 3 bases, leaving 8 bases of the junction unmatched. The CDR3 consists of 17 residues. The germline V gene has CDR1 LGHNA and CDR2 YNFKEQ. This chain's CDR3 is CASSQAAGTGTYNEQFF. The CDR3 DNA reads TGTGCCAGCAGCCAGGCCGCCGGGACAGGGACCTACAATGAGCAGTTCTTC.

As DNA, the CDR3 is TGTGCCAGCAGCCCTAGTCCCTCGGGCCGCAGGGGGGATGGCTACACCTTC. Its protein product is CASSPSPSGRRGDGYTF. This chain joins TRBV9 and TRBJ1-2; TRBD1 matches at 7 bases. V trimming: 4 bases; J trimming: 6 bases; junction bases outside the gene matches: 18. Germline assignment: CDR1 SGDLS and CDR2 YYNGEE. The CDR3 covers 17 residues.

The chain is built from TRBV14 and TRBJ2-1, with a possible D match to TRBD1 (6 bases). V was shortened by 6 bases and J by 6 bases, with 12 bases between the two germline ends. The CDR3 is 13 residues long. Looked up from germline, CDR1 is SGHDN and CDR2 is FVKESK. CDR3 in amino acids: CASSRQGSNEQFF. The CDR3 DNA reads as TGTGCCAGCAGTAGGCAGGGGAGCAATGAGCAGTTCTTC.

This sequence joins TRBV7-2 and TRBJ2-2, with TRBD1 as a possible D gene (6 bases). This CDR3 is 14 amino acids long. Germline V gene data show CDR1 as SGHTA and CDR2 as FQGNSA. Trimming removed 10 bases from V and 0 bases from J, with 12 bases in between. Written as DNA, the CDR3 is TGTGCCATCGCCGGACAGCCGAACACCGGGGAGCTGTTTTTT. Residues: CAIAGQPNTGELFF.

Here the CDR3 reads CASSPLSQGGTDTQYF. The CDR3 coding sequence is TGCGCCAGCAGCCCCCTTAGCCAAGGTGGCACAGATACGCAGTATTTT. The chain links TRBV5-1 to TRBJ2-3; D unresolved. The CDR3 length is 16 residues. V dropped 4 bases and J dropped 1 base, with 16 bases sitting between them. CDR1 is SGHRS, CDR2 YFSETQ, per germline.

CDR3 DNA sequence: TGTGCCACCAGCACAGGCTATACGCGTTACGAGCAGTACTTC. Protein: CATSTGYTRYEQYF. The chain carries TRBV15 and TRBJ2-7; no definite D call. This CDR3 region has 14 residues. Germline CDR1 reads LNHNV; CDR2 reads YYDKDF (reference sequence). V was cut by 4 bases and J by 4 bases, with 14 bases left in between. Combining the CDR3 with reference TRBV15 and TRBJ2-7 gives the whole variable domain DAMVIQNPRYQVTQFGKPVTLSCSQTLNHNVMYWYQQKSSQAPKLLFHYYDKDFNNEADTPDNFQSRRPNTSFCFLDIRSPGLGDTAMYLCATSTGYTRYEQYFGPGTRLTVT.

The chain joins TRBV5-1 to TRBJ2-1, with D possibly being TRBD2 (5 bases). Germline loops: CDR1 SGHRS, CDR2 YFSETQ. Deletions cut 0 bases from V and 3 bases from J, with 7 bases between. The CDR3 runs 14 residues. The CDR3 region is CASSLGTRYNEQFF. The CDR3 bases are TGCGCCAGCAGCTTGGGGACTCGCTACAATGAGCAGTTCTTC. The entire variable domain, with the rest obtained from reference TRBV5-1 and TRBJ2-1, is as follows: KAGVTQTPRYLIKTRGQQVTLSCSPISGHRSVSWYQQTPGQGLQFLFEYFSETQRNKGNFPGRFSGRQFSNSRSEMNVSTLELGDSALYLCASSLGTRYNEQFFGPGTRLTVL.

V is TRBV19 and J is TRBJ1-1; the D gene is possibly TRBD1 (6 bases). The germline CDR1 and CDR2 sequences are LNHDA and SQIVND (reference sequence). This CDR3 has 13 residues. The V and J ends lost 5 bases and 4 bases respectively, with 11 bases between them. CDR3 DNA: TGTGCCAGTAGTGAACAGGGTGGCACTGAAGCTTTCTTT. Its translation: CASSEQGGTEAFF. Combining the CDR3 with reference TRBV19 and TRBJ1-1 gives the whole variable domain DGGITQSPKYLFRKEGQNVTLSCEQNLNHDAMYWYRQDPGQGLRLIYYSQIVNDFQKGDIAEGYSVSREKKESFPLTVTSAQKNPTAFYLCASSEQGGTEAFFGQGTRLTVV.

The J gene is TRBJ2-6, the V gene TRBV6-1; tentatively, D is TRBD2 (5 bases). This CDR3 contains 15 residues. The V gene's germline CDR1 is MNHNS and CDR2 SASEGT. V lost 5 bases and J 0 bases, leaving 8 bases between the germline ends. Here the CDR3 DNA reads TGTGCCAGCAGTCGGGATCGCTCTGGGGCCAACGTCCTGACTTTC. As protein: CASSRDRSGANVLTF.

V gene TRBV7-3 combines with J gene TRBJ2-5, with TRBD1 as a possible D gene (6 bases). Germline V gene lookup returns CDR1 SGHTA and CDR2 FQGTGA. This CDR3 has 16 residues. The ends were cut back, 2 bases at V and 4 bases at J, with 17 bases in the middle. CDR3 sequence (DNA): TGTGCCAGCAGCTTAGGCCAGGGGATGAAGGGAGAGACCCAGTACTTC. Translated: CASSLGQGMKGETQYF.

The chain couples TRBV27 to TRBJ1-1; 7 positions match TRBD1. Trimming at V came to 5 bases and at J to 0 bases, leaving 6 bases not matched to a gene. Germline V lookup: CDR1 MNHEY, CDR2 SMNVEV (reference sequence). CDR3 size: 15 residues. CDR3: CASSGQVNMNTEAFF. The CDR3 DNA sequence: TGTGCCAGCAGTGGACAGGTGAACATGAACACTGAAGCTTTCTTT.

V is TRBV18 and J is TRBJ2-1; 9 bases fit TRBD2. The J segment lost 7 bases and the V segment lost 3 bases, leaving 7 bases of the junction unmatched. Germline V gives CDR1 KGHSH, CDR2 LQKENI. The CDR3 is made up of 15 amino acids. CDR3 region: CASSPLRGGPNEQFF. As DNA, the CDR3 is TGTGCCAGCTCACCCTTGCGGGGGGGGCCGAATGAGCAGTTCTTC.

The J gene is TRBJ2-7, the V gene TRBV10-3, with 7 bases that match TRBD1. V lost 4 bases and J lost 3; bases outside the gene matches: 3. This CDR3 spans 13 amino acids. Germline CDR1 ENHRY, CDR2 SYGVKD. The CDR3 DNA is TGTGCCATCAGTGCGCAGGGGGTCTACGAGCAGTACTTC. As protein: CAISAQGVYEQYF.

The chain has TRBV5-1 and TRBJ1-2, with D tentatively TRBD1 (6 bases). CDR3 length: 14 amino acids. V was clipped by 0 bases and J by 2 bases, with 8 bases between them. CDR1 and CDR2 from the germline V gene are SGHRS and YFSETQ. The CDR3 sequence: CASSLEDSNYGYTF. The CDR3 coding sequence is TGCGCCAGCAGCTTGGAGGACAGCAACTATGGCTACACCTTC.

V and J are TRBV6-4 and TRBJ2-3; TRBD2 aligns across 16 bases. With 4 bases clipped from V and 5 bases from J, the junction kept 3 bases outside the gene matches. The germline V gene encodes CDR1 MRHNA and CDR2 SNTAGT. This CDR3 has 16 amino acids. The CDR3 reads CASSAGTSGGEDTQYF. Written as DNA, the CDR3 is TGTGCCAGCAGTGCCGGGACTAGCGGGGGGGAAGATACGCAGTATTTT.

This sequence joins TRBV7-9 and TRBJ2-7, with a tentative D call TRBD2 (5 bases). This CDR3 comprises 14 residues. Trimming removed 1 base from V and 0 bases from J, with 7 bases in between. Germline V gene lookup returns CDR1 SEHNR and CDR2 FQNEAQ (reference sequence). The CDR3 is CASSLEADSYEQYF. Here the CDR3 DNA reads TGTGCCAGCAGCTTAGAAGCGGACTCCTACGAGCAGTACTTC.

CDR3 sequence (DNA): TGTGCCAGCAGTAGAAGGGGGCGCAGGACGAACACTGAAGCTTTCTTT. Amino acid sequence: CASSRRGRRTNTEAFF. V and J are TRBV27 and TRBJ1-1; TRBD1 matches at 7 bases. The CDR3 runs 16 residues. The germline gives CDR1 MNHEY, CDR2 SMNVEV (reference sequence). V trimming: 5 bases; J trimming: 1 base; junction bases outside the gene matches: 10.

This chain connects TRBV6-1 to TRBJ2-6, with D uncertain. The CDR3 has 13 amino acids. From germline, CDR1 is MNHNS and CDR2 SASEGT. Trimming removed 11 bases at V and 4 bases at J, with 12 bases between. CDR3 amino acids: CAGQIWGANVLTF. DNA of the CDR3: TGTGCCGGCCAAATCTGGGGGGCCAACGTCCTGACTTTC.

CDR3 amino acids: CASSPPLAGAYNEQFF. CDR3 DNA: TGCGCCAGCAGCCCACCTCTAGCGGGGGCCTACAATGAGCAGTTCTTC. The gene calls are TRBV5-1 and TRBJ2-1, with TRBD2 matching 10 bases. The V and J ends lost 4 bases and 2 bases, in that order; junction bases with no gene match: 6. In germline, CDR1 is SGHRS, CDR2 YFSETQ. CDR3 size: 16 residues.

The chain carries TRBV21-1 and TRBJ2-7; TRBD1 is the table's D call and was not checked against the DNA. TRBV21-1 is noted as a pseudogene. There are 17 residues in the CDR3. The CDR3 protein is CASSKVLGRDRTHEQYF. The CDR3, as DNA: TGTGCCAGCAGCAAAGTTTTGGGTCGGGACAGAACCCACGAGCAGTACTTC.

The CDR3 spells CATSRAPLIGTEAFF. DNA for the CDR3: TGTGCCACCAGCAGAGCCCCCTTAATCGGCACTGAAGCTTTCTTT. The J gene is TRBJ1-1, the V gene TRBV15; D remains ambiguous. Trimming removed 1 base at V and 4 bases at J, with 13 bases between. This CDR3 region has 15 residues. Germline values: CDR1 LNHNV, CDR2 YYDKDF (reference sequence).

V gene TRBV19 combines with J gene TRBJ1-6; tentatively, D is TRBD1 (5 bases). The ends were cut back, 2 bases at V and 7 bases at J, with 9 bases in the middle. Germline lookup yields CDR1 LNHDA and CDR2 SQIVND (reference sequence). The CDR3 length is 14 residues. The CDR3 DNA sequence: TGTGCCAGTAGTATATCACAGGTCAATTCACCCCTCCACTTT. This sequence encodes CASSISQVNSPLHF.

V gene TRBV28 combines with J gene TRBJ1-5; 9 bases are a match to TRBD1. The germline V gene encodes CDR1 MDHEN and CDR2 SYDVKM. The CDR3 covers 13 residues. The J segment lost 11 bases and the V segment lost 3 bases, leaving 5 bases of the junction unmatched. The CDR3 region is CASSFSDRGTQHF. The CDR3 DNA is TGTGCCAGCAGTTTTAGCGACAGGGGGACCCAGCATTTT.

The V and J genes are TRBV7-7 and TRBJ2-5; 8 positions agree with TRBD1. With V trimmed by 5 bases and J by 2 bases, 4 bases remained unmatched. Germline V gene lookup returns CDR1 SSHAT and CDR2 FNYEAQ (reference sequence). This CDR3 region has 14 residues. Here the CDR3 reads CASSKTGAQETQYF. The DNA of the CDR3 is TGTGCCAGCAGCAAGACAGGGGCGCAAGAGACCCAGTACTTC.